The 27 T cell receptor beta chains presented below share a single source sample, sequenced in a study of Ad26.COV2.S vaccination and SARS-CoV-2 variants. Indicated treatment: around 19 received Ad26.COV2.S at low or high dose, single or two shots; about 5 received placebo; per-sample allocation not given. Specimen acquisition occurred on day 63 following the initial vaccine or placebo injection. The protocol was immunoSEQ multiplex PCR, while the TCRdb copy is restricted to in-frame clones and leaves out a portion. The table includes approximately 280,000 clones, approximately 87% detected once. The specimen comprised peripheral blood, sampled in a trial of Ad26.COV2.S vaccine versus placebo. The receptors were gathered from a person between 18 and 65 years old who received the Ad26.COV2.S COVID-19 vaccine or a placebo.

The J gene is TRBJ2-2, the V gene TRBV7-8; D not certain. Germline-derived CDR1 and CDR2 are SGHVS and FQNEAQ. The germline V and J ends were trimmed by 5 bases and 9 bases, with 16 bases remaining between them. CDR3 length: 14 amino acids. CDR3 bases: TGTGCCAGCAGCCCAGTCCGGACCGTGTGGGAGCTGTTTTTT. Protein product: CASSPVRTVWELFF.

The DNA of the CDR3 is TGTGCCAGCAGCGTAGTACCCCGGGGGAGTGGGGGGGAGCTGTTTTTT. Protein sequence: CASSVVPRGSGGELFF. The V and J genes are TRBV9 and TRBJ2-2; possible D gene TRBD2, 6 bases. This CDR3 region has 16 residues. Per the germline V gene, CDR1 is SGDLS and CDR2 is YYNGEE. Between the trimmed V and J ends, which lost 0 bases and 8 bases, there was a span of 17 bases.

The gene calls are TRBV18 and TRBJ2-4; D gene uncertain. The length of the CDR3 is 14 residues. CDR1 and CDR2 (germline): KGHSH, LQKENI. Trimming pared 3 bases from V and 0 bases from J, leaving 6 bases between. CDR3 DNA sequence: TGTGCCAGCTCACCGGTCTTAGCCAAAAACATTCAGTACTTC. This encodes CASSPVLAKNIQYF.

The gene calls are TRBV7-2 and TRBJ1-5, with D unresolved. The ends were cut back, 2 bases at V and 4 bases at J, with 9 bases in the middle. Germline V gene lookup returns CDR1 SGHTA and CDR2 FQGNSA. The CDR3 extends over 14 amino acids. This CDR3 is CASSLTGPNQPQHF. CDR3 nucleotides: TGTGCCAGCAGCTTAACTGGTCCTAATCAGCCCCAGCATTTT. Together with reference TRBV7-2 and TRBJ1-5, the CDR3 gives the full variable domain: GAGVSQSPSNKVTEKGKDVELRCDPISGHTALYWYRQSLGQGLEFLIYFQGNSAPDKSGLPSDRFSAERTGGSVSTLTIQRTQQEDSAVYLCASSLTGPNQPQHFGDGTRLSIL.

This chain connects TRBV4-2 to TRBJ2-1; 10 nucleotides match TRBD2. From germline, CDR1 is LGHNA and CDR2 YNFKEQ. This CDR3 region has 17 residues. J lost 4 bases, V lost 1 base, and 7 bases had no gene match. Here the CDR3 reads CASSQGELAGVYNEQFF. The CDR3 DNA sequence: TGTGCCAGCAGCCAAGGCGAGCTAGCGGGAGTATACAATGAGCAGTTCTTC.

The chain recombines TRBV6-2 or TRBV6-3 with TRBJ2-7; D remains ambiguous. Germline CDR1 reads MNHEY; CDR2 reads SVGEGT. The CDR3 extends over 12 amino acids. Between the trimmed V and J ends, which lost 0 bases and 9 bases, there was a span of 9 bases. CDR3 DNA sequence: TGTGCCAGCAGTTACTCGAAATCAGTGCAGTACTTC. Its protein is CASSYSKSVQYF.

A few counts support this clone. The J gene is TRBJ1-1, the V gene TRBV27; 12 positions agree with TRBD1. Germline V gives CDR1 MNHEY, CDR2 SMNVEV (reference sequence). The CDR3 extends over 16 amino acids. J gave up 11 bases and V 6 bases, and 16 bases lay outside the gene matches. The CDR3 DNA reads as TGTGCCAGCAGCCAACCCGGGACAGGGGGCTTTGGTAGGGCTTTCTTT. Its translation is CASSQPGTGGFGRAFF.

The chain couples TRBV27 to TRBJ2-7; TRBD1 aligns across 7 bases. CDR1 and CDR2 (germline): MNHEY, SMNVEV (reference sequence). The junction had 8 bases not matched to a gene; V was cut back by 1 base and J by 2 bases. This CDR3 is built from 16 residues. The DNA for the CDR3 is TGTGCCAGCAGTTTATATGGGACAGCTTCCGCCTACGAGCAGTACTTC. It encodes CASSLYGTASAYEQYF.

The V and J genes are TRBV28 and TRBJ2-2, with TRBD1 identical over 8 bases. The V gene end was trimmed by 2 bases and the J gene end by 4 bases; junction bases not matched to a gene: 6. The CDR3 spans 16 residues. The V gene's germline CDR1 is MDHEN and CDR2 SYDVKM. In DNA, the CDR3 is TGTGCCAGCAGTTTAAGGGGGACAGGCTTCACCGGGGAGCTGTTTTTT. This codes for CASSLRGTGFTGELFF.

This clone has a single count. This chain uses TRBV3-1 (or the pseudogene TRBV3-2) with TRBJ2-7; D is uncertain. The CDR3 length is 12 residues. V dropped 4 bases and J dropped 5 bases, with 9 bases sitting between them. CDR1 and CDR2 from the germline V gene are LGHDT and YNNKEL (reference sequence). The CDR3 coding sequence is TGTGCCAGCAGCCTAATAAGGGACGAGCAGTACTTC. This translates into CASSLIRDEQYF.

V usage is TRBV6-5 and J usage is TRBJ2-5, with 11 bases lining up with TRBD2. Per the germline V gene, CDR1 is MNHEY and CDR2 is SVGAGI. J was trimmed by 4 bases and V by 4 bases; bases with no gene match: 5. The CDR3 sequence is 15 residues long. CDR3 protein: CASSSWLAGGETQYF. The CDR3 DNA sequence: TGTGCCAGCAGTTCATGGCTAGCGGGAGGAGAGACCCAGTACTTC.

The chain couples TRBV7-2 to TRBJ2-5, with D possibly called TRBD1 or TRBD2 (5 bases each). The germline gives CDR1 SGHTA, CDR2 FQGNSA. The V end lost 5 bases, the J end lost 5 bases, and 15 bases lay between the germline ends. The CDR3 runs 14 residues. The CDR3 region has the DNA TGTGCCAGCAGCCACGGGGACCGTAAGGAGACCCAGTACTTC. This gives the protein CASSHGDRKETQYF. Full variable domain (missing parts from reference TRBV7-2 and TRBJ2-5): GAGVSQSPSNKVTEKGKDVELRCDPISGHTALYWYRQSLGQGLEFLIYFQGNSAPDKSGLPSDRFSAERTGGSVSTLTIQRTQQEDSAVYLCASSHGDRKETQYFGPGTRLLVL.

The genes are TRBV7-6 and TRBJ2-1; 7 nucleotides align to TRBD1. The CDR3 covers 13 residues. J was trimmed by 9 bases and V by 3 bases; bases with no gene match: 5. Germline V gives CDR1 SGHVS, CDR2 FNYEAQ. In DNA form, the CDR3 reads TGTGCCAGCAGCTTTCGACAGGGAAGTGAGCAGTTCTTC. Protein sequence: CASSFRQGSEQFF.

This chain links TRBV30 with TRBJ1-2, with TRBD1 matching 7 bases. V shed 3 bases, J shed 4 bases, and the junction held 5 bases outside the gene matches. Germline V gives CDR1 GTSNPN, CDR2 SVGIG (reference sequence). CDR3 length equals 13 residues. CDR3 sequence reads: CAWRDRFFYGYTF. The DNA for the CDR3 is TGTGCCTGGAGGGACAGGTTTTTCTATGGCTACACCTTC.

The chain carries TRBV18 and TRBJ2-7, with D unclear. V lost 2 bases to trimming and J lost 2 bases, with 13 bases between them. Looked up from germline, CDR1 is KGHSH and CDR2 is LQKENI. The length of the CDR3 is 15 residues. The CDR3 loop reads CASSPGPTPTYEQYF. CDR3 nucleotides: TGTGCCAGCTCACCAGGCCCGACCCCTACCTACGAGCAGTACTTC.

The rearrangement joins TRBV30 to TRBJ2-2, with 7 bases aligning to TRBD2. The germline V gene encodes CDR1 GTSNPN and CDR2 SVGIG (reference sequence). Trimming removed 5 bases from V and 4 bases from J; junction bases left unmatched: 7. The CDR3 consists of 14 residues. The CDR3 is CAWLADPTTGELFF. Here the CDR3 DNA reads TGTGCCTGGCTAGCGGACCCGACCACCGGGGAGCTGTTTTTT. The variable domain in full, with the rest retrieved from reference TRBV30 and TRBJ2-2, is SQTIHQWPATLVQPVGSPLSLECTVEGTSNPNLYWYRQAAGRGLQLLFYSVGIGQISSEVPQNLSASRPQDRQFILSSKKLLLSDSGFYLCAWLADPTTGELFFGEGSRLTVL.

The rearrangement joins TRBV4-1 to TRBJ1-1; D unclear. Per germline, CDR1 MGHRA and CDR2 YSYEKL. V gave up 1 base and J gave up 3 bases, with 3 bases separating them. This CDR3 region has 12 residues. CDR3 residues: CASSQGDTEAFF. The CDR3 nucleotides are TGCGCCAGCAGCCAAGGGGACACTGAAGCTTTCTTT.

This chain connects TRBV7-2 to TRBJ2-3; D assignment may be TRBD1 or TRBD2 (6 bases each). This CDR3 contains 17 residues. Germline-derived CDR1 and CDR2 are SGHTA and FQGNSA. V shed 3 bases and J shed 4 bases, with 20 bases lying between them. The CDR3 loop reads CASSFGSFRGPADTQYF. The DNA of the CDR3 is TGTGCCAGCAGCTTCGGGAGTTTTCGGGGGCCGGCAGATACGCAGTATTTT.

The CDR3 spells CASSSLAGGPETQYF. The CDR3 nucleotides are TGTGCCAGCAGCTCCCTAGCGGGGGGGCCCGAGACCCAGTACTTC. The rearrangement links TRBV7-9 to TRBJ2-5, with 12 bases fitting TRBD2. The CDR3 totals 15 residues. Germline CDR1 SEHNR, CDR2 FQNEAQ (reference sequence). J lost 5 bases, V lost 4 bases, and 5 bases had no gene match.

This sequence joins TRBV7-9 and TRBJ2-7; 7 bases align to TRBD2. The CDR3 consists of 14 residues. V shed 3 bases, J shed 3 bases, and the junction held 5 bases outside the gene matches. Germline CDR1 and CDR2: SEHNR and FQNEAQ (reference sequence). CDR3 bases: TGTGCCAGCAGCTTCCCGGGACTAAACTACGAGCAGTACTTC. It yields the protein CASSFPGLNYEQYF.

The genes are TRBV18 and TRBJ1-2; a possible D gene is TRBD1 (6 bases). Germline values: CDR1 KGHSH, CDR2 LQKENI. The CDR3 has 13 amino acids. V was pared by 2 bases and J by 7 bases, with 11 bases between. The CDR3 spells CASSPGTHPGYTF. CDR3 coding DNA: TGTGCCAGCTCACCAGGGACACACCCTGGCTACACCTTC.

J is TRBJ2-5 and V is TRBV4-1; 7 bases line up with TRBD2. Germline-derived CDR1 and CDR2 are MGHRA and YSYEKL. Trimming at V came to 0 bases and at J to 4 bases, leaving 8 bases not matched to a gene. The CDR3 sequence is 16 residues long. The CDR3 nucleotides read TGCGCCAGCAGCCAAGATCGGGGGGAAATCGTAGAGACCCAGTACTTC. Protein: CASSQDRGEIVETQYF.

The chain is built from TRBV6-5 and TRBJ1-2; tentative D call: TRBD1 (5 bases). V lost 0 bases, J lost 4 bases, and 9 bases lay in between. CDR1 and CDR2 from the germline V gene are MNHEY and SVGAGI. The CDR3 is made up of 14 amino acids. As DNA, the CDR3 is TGTGCCAGCAGTTACTCGATGACAGCCTATGGCTACACCTTC. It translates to CASSYSMTAYGYTF.

CDR3 DNA: TGTGCCAGCAGCCAAAATACAGGGGTCGGGTCGGCTTTCTTT. As protein: CASSQNTGVGSAFF. The V and J genes are TRBV14 and TRBJ1-1; TRBD1 matches 7 bases. This CDR3 has 14 amino acids. The V segment lost 2 bases and the J segment 11 bases; nucleotides outside the gene matches: 11. The germline V gene has CDR1 SGHDN and CDR2 FVKESK.

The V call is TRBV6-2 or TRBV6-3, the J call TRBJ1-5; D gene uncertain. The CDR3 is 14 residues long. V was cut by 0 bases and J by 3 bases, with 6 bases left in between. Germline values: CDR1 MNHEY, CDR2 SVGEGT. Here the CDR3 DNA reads TGTGCCAGCAGTTACTCGAATTTCAATCAGCCCCAGCATTTT. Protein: CASSYSNFNQPQHF.

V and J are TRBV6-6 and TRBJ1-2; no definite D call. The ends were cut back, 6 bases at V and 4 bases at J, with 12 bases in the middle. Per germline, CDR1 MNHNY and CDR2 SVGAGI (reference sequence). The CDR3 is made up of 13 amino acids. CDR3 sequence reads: CASRAPGSYGYTF. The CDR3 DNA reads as TGTGCCAGCAGGGCTCCGGGGTCCTATGGCTACACCTTC.

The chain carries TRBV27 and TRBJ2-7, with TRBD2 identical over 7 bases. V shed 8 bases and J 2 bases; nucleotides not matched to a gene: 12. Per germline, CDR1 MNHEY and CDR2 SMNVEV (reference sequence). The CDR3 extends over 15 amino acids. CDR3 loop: CASSGRARWPYEQYF. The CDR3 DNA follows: TGTGCCAGCTCTGGGAGGGCGAGGTGGCCCTACGAGCAGTACTTC.